This TCR beta chain was recorded in a study of T cell responses to AZD1222 COVID-19 vaccine. Points from the study as a whole: Spike-specific TCR repertoires showed rising breadth and depth after two AZD1222 doses. Repertoires were sampled only after the peak T cell response. Seropositive at baseline were only a handful of AZD1222 recipients. Donors skewed white British and female; clonal diversity was possibly underestimated.

The data were produced by immunoSEQ multiplex PCR, yet TCRdb's version contains in-frame clones alone and is incomplete. The sample lists roughly 110,000 clones, approximately 90% occurring once. The CDR3 is made up of 13 amino acids. The V end was cut by 4 bases, the J end by 2 bases, with 9 bases between. Concerning this clone: Its cognate antigen is unknown.

The source of this sequence is an adult in good health. Sample: peripheral blood, taken on day 0 of AZD1222 vaccination. The gene calls are TRBV23-1 and TRBJ2-7; D not resolved. TRBV23-1 falls under the ORF class, with uncertain function. DNA of the CDR3: TGCGCCAGCAGTCGAGGCTGCCCCTACGAGCAGTACTTC. Its translation is CASSRGCPYEQYF.